Presented here are 28 T cell receptor beta chains from one specimen sequenced in a study of T cells in Graves' hyperthyroidism and ophthalmopathy. Template material for amplifying TCR beta CDR3 regions consisted of RNA transcripts. Researchers ran a first-round RT-PCR on the TCR CDR3 using the HTBI primer set. TCRdb re-analysed the multiplex PCR reads in MiXCR, keeping a single row per CDR3 protein. The sample carries over 500,000 distinct CDR3 sequences, around 16% recorded once. Sequencing was carried out using blood. Receptors originate from a woman aged 30 to 39 with Graves' ophthalmopathy.

CDR3 sequence reads: CASSIGAGGASYEQYF. The CDR3 nucleotides are TGTGCCAGTAGTATCGGGGCGGGAGGGGCCAGCTACGAGCAGTACTTC. V usage is TRBV19 and J usage is TRBJ2-7; 9 bases fit TRBD2. CDR1 is LNHDA, CDR2 SQIVND, per germline (reference sequence). CDR3 size: 16 residues. The ends lost 3 bases at V and 3 bases at J; junction bases unmatched: 9.

This clonotype was recorded at least ten times. The rearrangement links TRBV7-2 to TRBJ2-2; the match to TRBD2 covers 11 bases. This CDR3 contains 19 residues. Looked up from germline, CDR1 is SGHTA and CDR2 is FQGNSA. The V gene end was trimmed by 2 bases and the J gene end by 5 bases; junction bases not matched to a gene: 13. CDR3 amino acids: CASSLNNLLAGAITGELFF. The DNA for the CDR3 is TGTGCCAGCAGCTTAAACAACCTACTAGCGGGAGCGATAACCGGGGAGCTGTTTTTT.

This clonotype was recorded many times. The chain couples TRBV28 to TRBJ1-1; D is undetermined. The CDR3 consists of 11 residues. V gave up 10 bases and J gave up 4 bases, with 10 bases separating them. Germline-derived CDR1 and CDR2 are MDHEN and SYDVKM. The CDR3 sequence: CATGLTTEAFF. Written as DNA, the CDR3 is TGTGCCACCGGGTTGACCACTGAAGCTTTCTTT.

A single count supports this clonotype. The CDR3 coding sequence is TGTGCCAGCAGTTACCAACCCTTCTACAGGGTGGATAGTGGCTACACCTTC. Translating it yields CASSYQPFYRVDSGYTF. V and J are TRBV6-5 and TRBJ1-2, with D tentatively TRBD1 (6 bases). The V gene lost 2 bases and the J gene lost 7 bases, with 23 bases spanning the gap. CDR3 length: 17 amino acids. Germline-derived CDR1 and CDR2 are MNHEY and SVGAGI.

In its sample, this clonotype was seen many times. V and J are TRBV3-1 and TRBJ1-5; D is ambiguous. The V gene's germline CDR1 is LGHDT and CDR2 YNNKEL (reference sequence). The CDR3 runs 15 residues. The V and J ends lost 0 bases and 1 base respectively, with 7 bases between them. CDR3: CASSQDGTSNQPQHF. The CDR3, as DNA: TGTGCCAGCAGCCAAGATGGTACAAGCAATCAGCCCCAGCATTTT.

V usage is TRBV20-1 and J usage is TRBJ2-7; D unresolved. CDR3 size: 15 residues. Germline assignment: CDR1 DFQATT and CDR2 SNEGSKA (reference sequence). V lost 0 bases and J 2 bases, leaving 14 bases between the germline ends. In DNA, the CDR3 is TGCAGTGCTAGAGATTTGGGGATTGGCACCTACGAGCAGTACTTC. Translated, it gives CSARDLGIGTYEQYF.

This clonotype has only a few counts. This chain connects TRBV6-2 or TRBV6-3 to TRBJ2-1; the match to TRBD1 covers 12 bases. The CDR3 spans 17 residues. Germline lookup yields CDR1 MNHEY and CDR2 SVGEGT. Unmatched junction bases numbered 9, after V lost 1 base and J lost 8 bases. The CDR3 reads CASSYYKPGQGADEQFF. CDR3 bases: TGTGCCAGCAGTTACTACAAACCGGGACAGGGGGCCGATGAGCAGTTCTTC.

This clonotype appeared a few times. A much larger clone sits a single nucleotide away, making a read error possible. The gene calls are TRBV28 and TRBJ2-7, with TRBD2 matching 7 bases. With 7 bases clipped from V and 0 bases from J, the junction kept 9 bases outside the gene matches. Germline assignment: CDR1 MDHEN and CDR2 SYDVKM. CDR3 length equals 15 residues. The CDR3 sequence is CASTRSGAPSYEQYF. In nucleotides, the CDR3 is TGTGCCAGCACCAGGAGCGGGGCTCCCTCCTACGAGCAGTACTTC.

This clonotype was detected many times. This chain links TRBV12-3 or TRBV12-4 with TRBJ2-1; the match to TRBD2 covers 8 bases. Germline trimming cut 5 bases from V and 5 bases from J; bases unmatched to any gene: 11. The CDR3 sequence is 16 residues long. CDR3 loop: CASSPTPGLVDNEQFF. In DNA form, the CDR3 reads TGTGCCAGCAGTCCCACCCCGGGACTAGTAGACAATGAGCAGTTCTTC.

This clonotype was counted between two and nine times. V is TRBV16 and J is TRBJ1-5; 8 bases agree with TRBD1. CDR1 and CDR2 (germline): KGHSY, FQNENV. This CDR3 contains 16 residues. The V segment lost 3 bases and the J segment 6 bases; nucleotides outside the gene matches: 10. CDR3 sequence reads: CASSQLDRASSQPQHF. The CDR3 region has the DNA TGTGCCAGCAGCCAGTTGGACAGGGCGTCTAGTCAGCCCCAGCATTTT.

Ten or more counts support this clonotype. The V call is TRBV6-2 or TRBV6-3, the J call TRBJ2-5; perhaps TRBD2 as D (5 bases). The CDR3 length is 15 residues. V lost 4 bases to trimming and J lost 5 bases, with 17 bases between them. CDR1 is MNHEY and CDR2 is SVGEGT in the germline V gene. CDR3 amino acids: CASSSFGLAPETQYF. The DNA for the CDR3 is TGTGCCAGCAGTTCATTCGGACTCGCCCCCGAGACCCAGTACTTC.

The chain combines TRBV20-1 with TRBJ2-3, with 7 bases fitting TRBD2. CDR1 and CDR2 (germline): DFQATT, SNEGSKA (reference sequence). This CDR3 has 15 amino acids. Unmatched junction bases numbered 5, after V lost 0 bases and J lost 2 bases. CDR3 sequence: CSAREGREYTDTQYF. CDR3 sequence (DNA): TGCAGTGCTAGAGAAGGGCGGGAGTACACAGATACGCAGTATTTT.

This clonotype was detected many times. The rearrangement links TRBV18 to TRBJ1-2; no definite D call. V was pared by 2 bases and J by 2 bases, with 6 bases between. CDR1 and CDR2 from the germline V gene are KGHSH and LQKENI. The CDR3 sequence is 13 residues long. CDR3 protein: CASSPRRNYGYTF. As DNA, the CDR3 is TGTGCCAGCTCACCAAGGCGAAACTATGGCTACACCTTC. Variable domain in full (rest from reference TRBV18 and TRBJ1-2): NAGVMQNPRHLVRRRGQEARLRCSPMKGHSHVYWYRQLPEEGLKFMVYLQKENIIDESGMPKERFSAEFPKEGPSILRIQQVVRGDSAAYFCASSPRRNYGYTFGSGTRLTVV.

Only a few counts were recorded for this clonotype. The genes are TRBV5-6 and TRBJ2-7, with unresolved D. CDR3 length: 15 amino acids. V was clipped by 2 bases and J by 2 bases, with 14 bases between them. Germline-derived CDR1 and CDR2 are SGHDT and YYEEEE. In DNA, the CDR3 is TGTGCCAGCAGCTTCAGGTGGACGGATCCCTACGAGCAGTACTTC. Translating gives CASSFRWTDPYEQYF.

The chain combines TRBV24-1 with TRBJ2-1; TRBD1 aligns across 8 bases. There are 12 residues in the CDR3. Germline loops: CDR1 KGHDR, CDR2 SFDVKD. After removal of 4 bases from V and 11 bases from J, the junction contained 3 bases not matched to a gene. This CDR3 reads CATSERTGQQFF. The CDR3 nucleotides are TGTGCCACCAGTGAACGGACAGGGCAGCAGTTCTTC.

The CDR3 loop is CAMKESRDINEQFF. The CDR3 coding sequence is TGTGCCATGAAAGAATCCCGGGACATCAATGAGCAGTTCTTC. The chain is built from TRBV10-3 and TRBJ2-1, with a possible D match to TRBD1 (6 bases). This CDR3 has 14 amino acids. Germline CDR1 ENHRY, CDR2 SYGVKD. V was trimmed by 9 bases and J by 6 bases, leaving 18 bases between them.

The chain joins TRBV9 to TRBJ2-7; 7 bases agree with TRBD2. The CDR3 spans 16 residues. Germline V CDR1 and CDR2: SGDLS, YYNGEE. Trimming removed 1 base from V and 4 bases from J; junction bases left unmatched: 11. The CDR3 protein is CASSVSSGRGKYEQYF. Here the CDR3 DNA reads TGTGCCAGCAGCGTAAGTAGCGGGCGTGGAAAATACGAGCAGTACTTC.

The V and J genes are TRBV5-5 and TRBJ2-1, with 14 bases lining up with TRBD2. V lost 4 bases, J lost 7 bases, and 10 bases stayed unmatched. The CDR3 covers 17 residues. In germline, CDR1 is SGHKS, CDR2 YYEKEE (reference sequence). CDR3 loop: CASSMNGTSGSGNEQFF. CDR3 bases: TGTGCCAGCAGCATGAACGGGACTAGCGGGAGTGGGAATGAGCAGTTCTTC.

Ten or more counts support this clonotype. The chain combines TRBV20-1 with TRBJ2-7; D is undetermined. Trimming removed 3 bases at V and 6 bases at J, with 12 bases between. Germline V gene sequence: CDR1 DFQATT, CDR2 SNEGSKA (reference sequence). This CDR3 has 12 residues. CDR3 region: CSASEVSVEQYF. DNA for the CDR3: TGCAGTGCTAGTGAAGTTTCGGTCGAGCAGTACTTC.

This clonotype came up many times. The chain links TRBV7-2 to TRBJ1-1; D is perhaps TRBD1 (6 bases). This CDR3 spans 16 amino acids. From germline, CDR1 is SGHTA and CDR2 FQGNSA. Trimming removed 1 base from V and 5 bases from J, with 17 bases in between. The CDR3 loop is CASSLEPAGATTEAFF. In nucleotides, the CDR3 is TGTGCCAGCAGCTTAGAACCGGCAGGGGCCACGACTGAAGCTTTCTTT.

This clonotype was detected a few times. This chain connects TRBV6-5 to TRBJ1-1; D is perhaps TRBD1 (5 bases). This CDR3 has 13 residues. Germline V gene data show CDR1 as MNHEY and CDR2 as SVGAGI. Trimming removed 4 bases at V and 1 base at J, with 7 bases between. CDR3 in amino acids: CASSWRGNTEAFF. As DNA, the CDR3 is TGTGCCAGCAGTTGGAGGGGGAACACTGAAGCTTTCTTT.

The chain combines TRBV20-1 with TRBJ1-4; unclear D gene. Germline V lookup: CDR1 DFQATT, CDR2 SNEGSKA (reference sequence). V lost 4 bases, J lost 3 bases, and 9 bases lay in between. The length of the CDR3 is 13 residues. In DNA, the CDR3 is TGCAGTGCTAAAGGGAGCCCTAATGAAAAACTGTTTTTT. Its protein product is CSAKGSPNEKLFF.

This clonotype has a count of ten or more. This sequence joins TRBV20-1 and TRBJ2-7, with a tentative D call TRBD1 (5 bases). The V end was cut by 2 bases, the J end by 0 bases, with 8 bases between. The CDR3 runs 13 residues. CDR1 and CDR2 (germline): DFQATT, SNEGSKA (reference sequence). CDR3 nucleotides: TGCAGTGCTAGAAGGGGTTTCTCCTACGAGCAGTACTTC. As protein: CSARRGFSYEQYF.

This clonotype has only a few counts. The rearrangement links TRBV6-2 or TRBV6-3 to TRBJ2-5, with unresolved D. The V gene lost 2 bases and the J gene lost 5 bases, with 15 bases spanning the gap. Germline CDR1 reads MNHEY; CDR2 reads SVGEGT. The CDR3 loop spans 15 amino acids. For the CDR3, the DNA is TGTGCCAGCAGTTACGACGCCTTGACCAGGGAGACCCAGTACTTC. This codes for CASSYDALTRETQYF.

CDR3 nucleotide sequence: TGTGCCAGCAGTTCAGGGGGAGTGGAGACGGGCGGGTACAATGAGCAGTTCTTC. The encoded protein is CASSSGGVETGGYNEQFF. J is TRBJ2-1 and V is TRBV28, with 7 nucleotides matching TRBD1. Per the germline V gene, CDR1 is MDHEN and CDR2 is SYDVKM. The CDR3 spans 18 residues. The junction had 16 bases not matched to a gene; V was cut back by 4 bases and J by 4 bases.

The chain is built from TRBV6-1 and TRBJ1-5; TRBD1 might be the D (5 bases). The CDR3 runs 14 residues. V lost 6 bases and J 7 bases, leaving 16 bases between the germline ends. Germline V gene data show CDR1 as MNHNS and CDR2 as SASEGT. CDR3 sequence reads: CASSPGPPPQPQHF. The CDR3 DNA reads as TGTGCCAGCAGCCCGGGACCCCCACCACAGCCCCAGCATTTT.

The gene calls are TRBV28 and TRBJ2-3; a possible D gene is TRBD2 (5 bases). The CDR3 is made up of 14 amino acids. V shed 5 bases and J shed 0 bases, with 9 bases lying between them. Per the germline V gene, CDR1 is MDHEN and CDR2 is SYDVKM. CDR3 protein: CASSGIASTDTQYF. The CDR3, as DNA: TGTGCCAGCAGTGGAATAGCGAGCACAGATACGCAGTATTTT. Filled out from reference TRBV28 and TRBJ2-3, the complete variable domain reads DVKVTQSSRYLVKRTGEKVFLECVQDMDHENMFWYRQDPGLGLRLIYFSYDVKMKEKGDIPEGYSVSREKKERFSLILESASTNQTSMYLCASSGIASTDTQYFGPGTRLTVL.

The chain carries TRBV18 and TRBJ2-3; TRBD1 might be the D (5 bases). This CDR3 is 17 amino acids long. Deletions cut 6 bases from V and 0 bases from J, with 19 bases between. Germline V gene lookup returns CDR1 KGHSH and CDR2 LQKENI. This chain's CDR3 is CASSQGSFTYSTDTQYF. DNA for the CDR3: TGTGCCAGCTCTCAGGGCAGTTTCACTTATAGCACAGATACGCAGTATTTT.